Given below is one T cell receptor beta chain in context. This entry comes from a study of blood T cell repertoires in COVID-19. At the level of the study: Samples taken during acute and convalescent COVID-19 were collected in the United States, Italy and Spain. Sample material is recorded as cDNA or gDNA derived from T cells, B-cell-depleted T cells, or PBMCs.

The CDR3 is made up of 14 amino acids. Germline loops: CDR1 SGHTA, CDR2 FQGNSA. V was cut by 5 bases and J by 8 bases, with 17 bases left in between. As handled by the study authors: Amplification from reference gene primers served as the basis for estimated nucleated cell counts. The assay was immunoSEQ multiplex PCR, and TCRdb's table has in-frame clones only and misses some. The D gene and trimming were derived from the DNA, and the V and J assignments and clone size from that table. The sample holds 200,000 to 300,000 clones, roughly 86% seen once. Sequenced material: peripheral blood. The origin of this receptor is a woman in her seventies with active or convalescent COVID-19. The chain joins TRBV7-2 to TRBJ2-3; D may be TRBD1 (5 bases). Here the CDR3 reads CASSPATVPLTQYF. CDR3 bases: TGTGCCAGCAGCCCAGCGACAGTTCCCCTTACGCAGTATTTT.